Sequencing of this TCR beta chain was carried out in a study of beta chain features in type 1 diabetes. Reverse transcribing all isolated RNA meant expressed TCRB transcripts were sequenced. Sequenced by immunoSEQ multiplex PCR; TCRdb stores in-frame clones only, minus some. The repertoire has 600,000 or so clones, around 12% of them found once; the top ten carry about 0.11%. Study-level points and caveats: The study found fewer insertions and more deletions at VDJ junctions in type 1 diabetes patients. Shortening of TCRB CDR3s, moderate but significant, appeared in all four CD4+ subsets of Type 1 diabetes patients. Reads derived from cDNA could over-represent cells showing high TCR expression.

Unmatched junction bases numbered 8, after V lost 5 bases and J lost 10 bases. Germline lookup yields CDR1 SGHRS and CDR2 YFSETQ. The CDR3 consists of 14 residues. Each of the CD4+ naive, central memory, regulatory and stem cell-like memory populations was sorted via CD45RO/CCR7/CD25/CD127/CD95/CD27. Of note for this clone: Antigen unknown.

Sample: naive CD4+ T cells from blood. The TCR was taken from a man aged 25 to 40 with type 1 diabetes. J is TRBJ1-6 and V is TRBV5-1; 8 nucleotides align to TRBD1. CDR3 residues: CASSQDRVASPLHF. The CDR3 DNA follows: TGCGCCAGCAGTCAGGACAGGGTGGCGTCACCCCTCCACTTT.